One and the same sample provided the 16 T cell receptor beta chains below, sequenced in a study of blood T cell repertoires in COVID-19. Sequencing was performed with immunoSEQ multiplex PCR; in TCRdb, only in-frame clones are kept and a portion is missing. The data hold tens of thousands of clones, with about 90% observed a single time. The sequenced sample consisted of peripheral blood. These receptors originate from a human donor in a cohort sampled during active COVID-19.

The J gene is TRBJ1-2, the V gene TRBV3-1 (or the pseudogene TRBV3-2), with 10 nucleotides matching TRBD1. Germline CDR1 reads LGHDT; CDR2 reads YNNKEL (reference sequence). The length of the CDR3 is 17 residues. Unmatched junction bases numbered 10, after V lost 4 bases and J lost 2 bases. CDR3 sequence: CASSLIGTGASNYGYTF. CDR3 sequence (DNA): TGTGCCAGCAGCCTAATCGGGACAGGGGCCTCCAACTATGGCTACACCTTC.

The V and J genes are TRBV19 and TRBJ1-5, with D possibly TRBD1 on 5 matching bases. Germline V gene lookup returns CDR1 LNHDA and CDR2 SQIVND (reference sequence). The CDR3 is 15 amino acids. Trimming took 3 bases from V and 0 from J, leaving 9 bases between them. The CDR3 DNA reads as TGTGCCAGTAGTATGGGACTCAATAGCAATCAGCCCCAGCATTTT. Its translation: CASSMGLNSNQPQHF.

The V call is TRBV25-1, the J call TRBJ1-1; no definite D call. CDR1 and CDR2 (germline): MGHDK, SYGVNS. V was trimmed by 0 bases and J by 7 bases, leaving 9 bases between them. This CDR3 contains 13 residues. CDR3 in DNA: TGTGCCAGCAGTGAATATTTTGGGCGTGAAGCTTTCTTT. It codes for CASSEYFGREAFF.

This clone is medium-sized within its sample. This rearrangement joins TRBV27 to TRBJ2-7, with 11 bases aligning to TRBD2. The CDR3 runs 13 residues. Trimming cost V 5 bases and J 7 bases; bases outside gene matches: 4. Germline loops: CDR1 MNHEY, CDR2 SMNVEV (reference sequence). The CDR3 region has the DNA TGTGCCAGCAGTCCCCGACTAGCGGGAGAGCAGTACTTC. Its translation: CASSPRLAGEQYF.

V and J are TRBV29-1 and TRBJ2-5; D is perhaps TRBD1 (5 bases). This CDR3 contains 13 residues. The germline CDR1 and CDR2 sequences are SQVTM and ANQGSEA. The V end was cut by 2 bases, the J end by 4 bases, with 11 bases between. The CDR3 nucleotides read TGCAGCGTTGAAAGGGGAATTGGAGAGACCCAGTACTTC. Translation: CSVERGIGETQYF.

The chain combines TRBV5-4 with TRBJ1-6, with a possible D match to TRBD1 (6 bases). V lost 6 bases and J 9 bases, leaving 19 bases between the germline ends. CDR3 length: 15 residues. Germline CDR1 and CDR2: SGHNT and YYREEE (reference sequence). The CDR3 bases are TGTGCCAGCACCATACAGGGAGTACTGACTTCACCCCTCCACTTT. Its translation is CASTIQGVLTSPLHF.

CDR3 bases: TGTGCCAGTAGTATTCCACTTCTAGCGGGGAGAGAGACCCAGTACTTC. Protein sequence: CASSIPLLAGRETQYF. V is TRBV19 and J is TRBJ2-5; 9 bases are a match to TRBD2. Per germline, CDR1 LNHDA and CDR2 SQIVND (reference sequence). Unmatched junction bases numbered 9, after V lost 3 bases and J lost 4 bases. The CDR3 sequence is 16 residues long.

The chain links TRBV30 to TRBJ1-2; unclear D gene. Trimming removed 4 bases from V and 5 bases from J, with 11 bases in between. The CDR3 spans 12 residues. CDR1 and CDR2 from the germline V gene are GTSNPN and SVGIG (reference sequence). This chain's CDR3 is CAWNRIGYGYTF. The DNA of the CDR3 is TGTGCCTGGAACAGAATTGGTTATGGCTACACCTTC.

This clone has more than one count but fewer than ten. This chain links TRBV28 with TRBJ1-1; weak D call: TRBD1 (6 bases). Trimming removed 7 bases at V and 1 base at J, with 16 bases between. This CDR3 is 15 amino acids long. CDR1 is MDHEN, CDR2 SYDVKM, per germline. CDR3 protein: CASIPRQGWNTEAFF. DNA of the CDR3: TGTGCCAGCATCCCTCGGCAGGGGTGGAACACTGAAGCTTTCTTT.

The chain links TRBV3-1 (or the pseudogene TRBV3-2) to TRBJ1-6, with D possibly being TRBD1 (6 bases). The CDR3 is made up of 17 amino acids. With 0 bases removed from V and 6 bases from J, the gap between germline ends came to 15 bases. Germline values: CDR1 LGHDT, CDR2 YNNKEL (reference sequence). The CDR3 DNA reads TGTGCCAGCAGCCAAGATCCCCTCAGGGGCGGTAATTCACCCCTCCACTTT. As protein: CASSQDPLRGGNSPLHF.

The CDR3 DNA sequence: TGTGCCAGCACCGTCGCCCCTGGAGTTACCTACGAGCAGTACTTC. It is translated as CASTVAPGVTYEQYF. This sequence joins TRBV2 and TRBJ2-7, with unresolved D. V lost 7 bases, J lost 2 bases, and 18 bases lay in between. Germline V gene lookup returns CDR1 SNHLY and CDR2 FYNNEI. The CDR3 totals 15 residues.

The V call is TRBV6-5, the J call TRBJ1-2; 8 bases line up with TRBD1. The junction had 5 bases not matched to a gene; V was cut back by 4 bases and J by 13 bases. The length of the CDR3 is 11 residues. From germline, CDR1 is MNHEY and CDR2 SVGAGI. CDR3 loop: CASSFQGAGTF. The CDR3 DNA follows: TGTGCCAGCAGTTTCCAGGGGGCTGGCACCTTC.

The CDR3 DNA reads as TGTGCCAGCAGCTCAGTTGGAGAGACCCAGTACTTC. Translation gives CASSSVGETQYF. The chain is built from TRBV7-2 and TRBJ2-5; no clear D. Germline assignment: CDR1 SGHTA and CDR2 FQGNSA. Trimming cost V 4 bases and J 4 bases, with 7 bases left between them. The length of the CDR3 is 12 residues.

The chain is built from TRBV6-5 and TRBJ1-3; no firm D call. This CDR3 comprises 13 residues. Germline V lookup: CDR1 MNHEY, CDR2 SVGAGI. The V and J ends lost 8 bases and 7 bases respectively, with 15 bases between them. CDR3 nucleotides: TGTGCCAGCCGCCAAGGGAGTAGGAACACCATATATTTT. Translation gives CASRQGSRNTIYF.

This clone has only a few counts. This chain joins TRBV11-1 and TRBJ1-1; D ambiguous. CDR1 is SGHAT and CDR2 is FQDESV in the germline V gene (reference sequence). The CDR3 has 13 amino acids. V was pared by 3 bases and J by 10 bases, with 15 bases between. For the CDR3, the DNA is TGTGCCAGCAGCTTCGGGGAGGCTGGTGTAGCTTTCTTT. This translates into CASSFGEAGVAFF.

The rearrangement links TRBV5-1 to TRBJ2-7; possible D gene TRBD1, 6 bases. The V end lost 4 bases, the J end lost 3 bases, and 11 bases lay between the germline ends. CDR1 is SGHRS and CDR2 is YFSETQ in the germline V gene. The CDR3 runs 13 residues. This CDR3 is CASSPTGNYEQYF. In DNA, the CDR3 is TGCGCCAGCAGCCCCACAGGGAACTACGAGCAGTACTTC.